What follows are 20 T cell receptor beta chains derived from one specimen sequenced in a study of cytomegalovirus exposure and HLA in healthy donors. Use of 60 Vbeta and 13 Jbeta primers characterized the PCR. Sequenced by immunoSEQ multiplex PCR; TCRdb stores in-frame clones only, minus some. The sample lists about 110,000 clones; approximately 72% were seen once. What was sequenced was PBMCs. The receptors stem from a woman in her thirties or forties in good health and CMV-seropositive.

The chain carries TRBV14 and TRBJ1-2; D gene uncertain. Trimming stripped 2 bases from V and 1 base from J, with 5 bases between. CDR3 length equals 13 residues. Germline assignment: CDR1 SGHDN and CDR2 FVKESK. The CDR3 DNA reads TGTGCCAGCAGCCAATCGGTTAACTATGGCTACACCTTC. The encoded protein is CASSQSVNYGYTF.

The chain carries TRBV7-9 and TRBJ1-1; D is undetermined. With 5 bases removed from V and 5 bases from J, the gap between germline ends came to 15 bases. This CDR3 contains 14 residues. The germline V gene has CDR1 SEHNR and CDR2 FQNEAQ (reference sequence). The CDR3 loop reads CASSPTQGSTEAFF. The CDR3 bases are TGTGCCAGCAGCCCAACCCAAGGGAGTACTGAAGCTTTCTTT.

The J gene is TRBJ1-5, the V gene TRBV7-2; TRBD1 agrees at 7 bases. V was pared by 5 bases and J by 7 bases, with 11 bases of the junction left unmatched. Germline CDR1 SGHTA, CDR2 FQGNSA. This CDR3 is 15 amino acids long. The DNA of the CDR3 is TGTGCCAGCAGCACCACGACAGGGACGGAACAGCCCCAGCATTTT. It encodes CASSTTTGTEQPQHF.

This rearrangement joins TRBV6-6 to TRBJ1-5; possible D gene TRBD1, 5 bases. The CDR3 extends over 14 amino acids. Per germline, CDR1 MNHNY and CDR2 SVGAGI (reference sequence). V dropped 6 bases and J dropped 5 bases, with 14 bases sitting between them. CDR3 DNA sequence: TGTGCCAGCAGCCACGGGGGTCCCTATCAGCCCCAGCATTTT. Translation: CASSHGGPYQPQHF.

The count of this clone is one. The junction shows a germline mismatch at one end, possibly a read error. The rearrangement joins TRBV4-3 to TRBJ2-7; D is unresolved. The CDR3 contains 13 residues. Germline V CDR1 and CDR2: LGHNA, YSLEER. The CDR3 is CASSQDIGLVGSF. CDR3 nucleotides: TGCGCCAGCAGCCAAGATATTGGCCTCGTTGGCAGCTTC.

The V gene is TRBV4-1, the J gene TRBJ1-5; 7 bases are shared with TRBD1. The J segment lost 2 bases and the V segment lost 0 bases, leaving 4 bases of the junction unmatched. The germline gives CDR1 MGHRA, CDR2 YSYEKL. The CDR3 loop spans 16 amino acids. As DNA, the CDR3 is TGCGCCAGCAGCCAAGAGGACAGGAGAGGCAATCAGCCCCAGCATTTT. Translating gives CASSQEDRRGNQPQHF.

The rearrangement uses TRBV7-9 and TRBJ1-6; tentatively, D is TRBD1 (6 bases). CDR1 SEHNR and CDR2 FQNEAQ come from the germline V gene (reference sequence). Trimming left V 5 bases short and J 10 bases short, with 18 bases between. The CDR3 covers 15 residues. This CDR3 is CASSQQGPLGSPLHF. The DNA for the CDR3 is TGTGCCAGCAGCCAACAGGGCCCCCTGGGATCACCCCTCCACTTT.

In this sample, this clone turned up once. This chain links TRBV5-1 with TRBJ2-1, with D possibly being TRBD1 (5 bases). V lost 2 bases and J lost 0, with 12 bases in between. This CDR3 region has 16 residues. Germline V CDR1 and CDR2: SGHRS, YFSETQ. CDR3 DNA sequence: TGCGCCAGCAGCTTTGGACAACTCCTCTCCTACAATGAGCAGTTCTTC. Its protein product is CASSFGQLLSYNEQFF.

The genes are TRBV7-2 and TRBJ1-1; D remains ambiguous. Trimming took off 0 bases at V and 4 bases at J, with 12 bases between the two ends. The CDR3 is made up of 15 amino acids. From germline, CDR1 is SGHTA and CDR2 FQGNSA. As DNA, the CDR3 is TGTGCCAGCAGCTTAGCGGCGGGCTCGGTCACTGAAGCTTTCTTT. It is translated as CASSLAAGSVTEAFF. The whole variable domain, remainder taken from reference TRBV7-2 and TRBJ1-1, is GAGVSQSPSNKVTEKGKDVELRCDPISGHTALYWYRQSLGQGLEFLIYFQGNSAPDKSGLPSDRFSAERTGGSVSTLTIQRTQQEDSAVYLCASSLAAGSVTEAFFGQGTRLTVV.

This chain joins TRBV29-1 and TRBJ2-3; a possible D gene is TRBD1 (6 bases). The length of the CDR3 is 14 residues. The V and J ends lost 6 bases and 4 bases respectively, with 17 bases between them. The germline V gene has CDR1 SQVTM and CDR2 ANQGSEA. The CDR3: CSVAPGQSADTQYF. The CDR3, as DNA: TGCAGCGTAGCCCCTGGACAGTCCGCAGATACGCAGTATTTT.

The chain carries TRBV28 and TRBJ1-2; 7 bases are a match to TRBD1. The germline V gene has CDR1 MDHEN and CDR2 SYDVKM. V gave up 10 bases and J gave up 0 bases; unmatched junction bases: 8. The CDR3 totals 14 residues. CDR3 sequence reads: CATGTAQANYGYTF. As DNA, the CDR3 is TGTGCCACCGGGACAGCTCAAGCTAACTATGGCTACACCTTC.

The chain recombines TRBV18 with TRBJ1-1; TRBD1 agrees at 9 bases. V was clipped by 2 bases and J by 1 base; unmatched bases: 2. The germline gives CDR1 KGHSH, CDR2 LQKENI. CDR3 size: 15 residues. The CDR3, as DNA: TGTGCCAGCTCACCAGGGACAGGGCAGAACACTGAAGCTTTCTTT. Its translation is CASSPGTGQNTEAFF. The complete variable domain, with remaining parts taken from reference TRBV18 and TRBJ1-1, reads NAGVMQNPRHLVRRRGQEARLRCSPMKGHSHVYWYRQLPEEGLKFMVYLQKENIIDESGMPKERFSAEFPKEGPSILRIQQVVRGDSAAYFCASSPGTGQNTEAFFGQGTRLTVV.

The genes are TRBV4-3 and TRBJ2-7; 7 bases line up with TRBD2. The CDR3 is made up of 16 amino acids. From germline, CDR1 is LGHNA and CDR2 YSLEER. Germline trimming cut 0 bases from V and 6 bases from J; bases unmatched to any gene: 11. CDR3 residues: CASSQDWASGGGEQYF. As DNA, the CDR3 is TGCGCCAGCAGCCAAGATTGGGCCTCAGGCGGGGGCGAGCAGTACTTC.

The table lists this clone with a count of one. This rearrangement joins TRBV6-4 to TRBJ2-5; 7 bases agree with TRBD1. The CDR3 is 15 residues long. Germline V gives CDR1 MRHNA, CDR2 SNTAGT. The V and J ends lost 6 bases and 4 bases, in that order; junction bases with no gene match: 11. The chain's CDR3 is CASRLRQGKGETQYF. Here the CDR3 DNA reads TGTGCCAGCAGACTGAGACAGGGAAAAGGAGAGACCCAGTACTTC.

This chain uses TRBV6-5 with TRBJ2-5; 7 positions agree with TRBD2. V lost 2 bases, J lost 5 bases, and 11 bases stayed unmatched. The CDR3 totals 16 residues. Germline values: CDR1 MNHEY, CDR2 SVGAGI. Here the CDR3 reads CASSYSLAEFAETQYF. The CDR3 bases are TGTGCCAGCAGTTACAGCCTAGCGGAGTTCGCGGAGACCCAGTACTTC.

V gene TRBV7-3 combines with J gene TRBJ2-7; D possibly corresponds to TRBD2 (5 bases). Per germline, CDR1 SGHTA and CDR2 FQGTGA. The CDR3 length is 13 residues. Trimming took off 8 bases at V and 3 bases at J, with 14 bases between the two ends. Written as DNA, the CDR3 is TGTGCCAGCGCCCCTTCCGGGGACTACGAGCAGTACTTC. It codes for CASAPSGDYEQYF.

The chain couples TRBV7-2 to TRBJ1-1; 7 bases fit TRBD1. The CDR3 runs to 13 residues. The germline CDR1 and CDR2 sequences are SGHTA and FQGNSA. V dropped 5 bases and J dropped 1; count of bases not matched to a gene: 1. CDR3 loop: CASSPGGNTEAFF. CDR3 sequence (DNA): TGTGCCAGCAGCCCAGGGGGGAACACTGAAGCTTTCTTT.

The J gene is TRBJ1-6, the V gene TRBV7-9; a possible D gene is TRBD1 (5 bases). CDR3 size: 15 residues. Germline V CDR1 and CDR2: SEHNR, FQNEAQ (reference sequence). V was clipped by 6 bases and J by 7 bases, with 16 bases between them. The CDR3 DNA is TGTGCCAGCAGGGGTTACGACAGATCAAATTCACCCCTCCACTTT. As protein: CASRGYDRSNSPLHF.

V gene TRBV4-2 combines with J gene TRBJ1-2, with a possible D match to TRBD1 (6 bases). Between the trimmed V and J ends, which lost 3 bases and 4 bases, there was a span of 21 bases. This CDR3 comprises 17 residues. Germline V gene lookup returns CDR1 LGHNA and CDR2 YNFKEQ. The chain's CDR3 is CASSHAKADRKFYGYTF. CDR3 in DNA: TGTGCCAGCAGCCACGCTAAAGCGGACAGAAAGTTCTATGGCTACACCTTC.

The chain recombines TRBV5-8 with TRBJ1-1; TRBD1 is a possible D gene (5 bases). V gave up 1 base and J gave up 1 base, with 8 bases separating them. CDR1 and CDR2 (germline): SGHTS, YDEGEE. The CDR3 spans 14 residues. The chain's CDR3 is CASSLSTANTEAFF. The CDR3, as DNA: TGTGCCAGCAGCTTGTCGACAGCGAACACTGAAGCTTTCTTT. The full variable domain, its missing parts supplied by reference TRBV5-8 and TRBJ1-1, is EAGVTQSPTHLIKTRGQQATLRCSPISGHTSVYWYQQALGLGLQFLLWYDEGEERNRGNFPPRFSGRQFPNYSSELNVNALELEDSALYLCASSLSTANTEAFFGQGTRLTVV.